One and the same sample provided the 18 T cell receptor beta chains below, sequenced in a study of blood T cells in healthy people across ages. A second PCR, run for roughly 7 to 12 cycles, used a sample-barcoded 5' primer plus a J-beta primer mix. TCRdb ran MiXCR on the 5' RACE reads and lists one entry per CDR3 protein. The sample includes about 1.6 million distinct CDR3 sequences, roughly 32% seen only once; the top ten take 11%. The sequenced material came from blood. The receptor set was obtained from a woman in her twenties or thirties in good health.

The CDR3 loop is CASRGHLDQPQHF. CDR3 nucleotides: TGTGCCAGCAGAGGACACCTCGATCAGCCCCAGCATTTT. The gene calls are TRBV6-1 and TRBJ1-5, with a tentative D call TRBD1 (5 bases). The CDR3 loop spans 13 amino acids. Germline CDR1 reads MNHNS; CDR2 reads SASEGT. V lost 6 bases to trimming and J lost 5 bases, with 11 bases between them.

V gene TRBV20-1 combines with J gene TRBJ1-2; D unresolved. V was cut by 3 bases and J by 6 bases, with 5 bases left in between. The CDR3 loop spans 10 amino acids. Germline CDR1 reads DFQATT; CDR2 reads SNEGSKA (reference sequence). CDR3 loop: CSASPDGYTF. The CDR3 DNA reads TGCAGTGCTAGCCCGGATGGCTACACCTTC.

This clonotype was observed a handful of times. The CDR3 here is CASSLGRAELNEQFF. As DNA, the CDR3 is TGTGCCAGCAGCTTAGGACGAGCGGAACTGAATGAGCAGTTCTTC. This chain links TRBV7-3 with TRBJ2-1, with D maybe TRBD2 (5 bases). V lost 2 bases to trimming and J lost 7 bases, with 15 bases between them. The CDR3 covers 15 residues. From germline, CDR1 is SGHTA and CDR2 FQGTGA.

The V gene is TRBV7-6, the J gene TRBJ2-7; D is possibly TRBD1 (6 bases). This CDR3 has 13 amino acids. The germline V gene encodes CDR1 SGHVS and CDR2 FNYEAQ. Trimming pared 3 bases from V and 3 bases from J, leaving 9 bases between. The DNA of the CDR3 is TGTGCCAGCAGCTTGGGGGACATCTACGAGCAGTACTTC. It codes for CASSLGDIYEQYF. The full variable domain, its missing parts supplied by reference TRBV7-6 and TRBJ2-7, is GAGVSQSPRYKVTKRGQDVALRCDPISGHVSLYWYRQALGQGPEFLTYFNYEAQQDKSGLPNDRFSAERPEGSISTLTIQRTEQRDSAMYRCASSLGDIYEQYFGPGTRLTVT.

This clonotype turned up a few times. The gene calls are TRBV11-2 and TRBJ2-1; no definite D call. V was trimmed by 1 base and J by 7 bases, leaving 8 bases between them. In germline, CDR1 is SGHAT, CDR2 FQNNGV. CDR3 size: 13 residues. The CDR3 spells CASSLVMVNEQFF. CDR3 bases: TGTGCCAGCAGCTTAGTTATGGTAAATGAGCAGTTCTTC.

The rearrangement links TRBV10-2 to TRBJ2-5; D is perhaps TRBD2 (5 bases). The V end lost 4 bases, the J end lost 5 bases, and 14 bases lay between the germline ends. CDR1 and CDR2 from the germline V gene are WSHSY and SAAADI. The CDR3 has 14 amino acids. The CDR3 DNA reads as TGCGCCAGCAGTGCCGGACTGGTATGGGAGACCCAGTACTTC. Translating it yields CASSAGLVWETQYF.

The chain joins TRBV20-1 to TRBJ1-1; no clear D gene. This CDR3 spans 13 amino acids. V lost 3 bases to trimming and J lost 5 bases, with 13 bases between them. The germline gives CDR1 DFQATT, CDR2 SNEGSKA (reference sequence). The CDR3 here is CSARKARWTEAFF. The CDR3 coding sequence is TGCAGTGCTAGGAAGGCCAGATGGACTGAAGCTTTCTTT.

A few counts support this clonotype. V and J are TRBV29-1 and TRBJ2-3, with D possibly TRBD2 on 5 matching bases. CDR1 and CDR2 from the germline V gene are SQVTM and ANQGSEA. The CDR3 has 12 amino acids. V gave up 6 bases and J gave up 2 bases, with 9 bases separating them. The CDR3 DNA follows: TGCAGCGTGCCCGGGGTCACAGATACGCAGTATTTT. Its translation is CSVPGVTDTQYF.

J is TRBJ1-1 and V is TRBV27; D is unresolved. CDR3 length: 13 amino acids. Germline V gives CDR1 MNHEY, CDR2 SMNVEV (reference sequence). The CDR3 here is CATAGWGNTEAFF. The CDR3 region has the DNA TGTGCTACGGCGGGGTGGGGGAACACTGAAGCTTTCTTT.

The chain combines TRBV13 with TRBJ1-3; D gene uncertain. Germline CDR1 and CDR2: PRHDT and FYEKMQ (reference sequence). The CDR3 contains 17 residues. V was cut by 2 bases and J by 0 bases, with 14 bases left in between. The CDR3 DNA sequence: TGTGCCAGCAGCTTAAGGAAGAGCAGAGTCTCTGGAAACACCATATATTTT. Translating it yields CASSLRKSRVSGNTIYF. Full variable domain (rest looked up from reference TRBV13 and TRBJ1-3): AAGVIQSPRHLIKEKRETATLKCYPIPRHDTVYWYQQGPGQDPQFLISFYEKMQSDKGSIPDRFSAQQFSDYHSELNMSSLELGDSALYFCASSLRKSRVSGNTIYFGEGSWLTVV.

This clonotype was observed a handful of times. The gene calls are TRBV7-2 and TRBJ2-7; weak D call: TRBD2 (6 bases). Germline CDR1 and CDR2: SGHTA and FQGNSA. Trimming removed 1 base from V and 4 bases from J, with 17 bases in between. This CDR3 region has 16 residues. The CDR3 reads CASSLDATSWGYEQYF. For the CDR3, the DNA is TGTGCCAGCAGCTTAGACGCCACTAGCTGGGGATACGAGCAGTACTTC.

V is TRBV30 and J is TRBJ2-1; tentatively, D is TRBD1 (5 bases). This CDR3 contains 12 residues. V gave up 5 bases and J gave up 5 bases, with 10 bases separating them. Germline values: CDR1 GTSNPN, CDR2 SVGIG (reference sequence). CDR3 bases: TGTGCCTGGGGCGACAGACACAATGAGCAGTTCTTC. As protein: CAWGDRHNEQFF.

This clonotype turned up a few times. The chain joins TRBV28 to TRBJ2-1; the D gene could be TRBD1 or TRBD2 (6 bases each). Trimming took off 4 bases at V and 4 bases at J, with 20 bases between the two ends. CDR3 length equals 17 residues. CDR1 MDHEN and CDR2 SYDVKM come from the germline V gene. The CDR3 protein is CASSSSQGRRRYNEQFF. CDR3 DNA: TGTGCCAGCAGTTCGTCCCAGGGGAGGCGGAGATACAATGAGCAGTTCTTC.

This sequence joins TRBV28 and TRBJ2-1; perhaps TRBD2 as D (5 bases). Germline loops: CDR1 MDHEN, CDR2 SYDVKM. The CDR3 contains 13 residues. With 3 bases removed from V and 8 bases from J, the gap between germline ends came to 11 bases. The DNA of the CDR3 is TGTGCCAGCAGTTTCGGGAATTCCCATGAGCAGTTCTTC. Protein sequence: CASSFGNSHEQFF.

This clonotype has just a few counts. CDR3 region: CASSRTELAGSHEQFF. The CDR3 DNA reads TGCGCCAGCAGCCGGACCGAGCTAGCGGGATCACATGAGCAGTTCTTC. J is TRBJ2-1 and V is TRBV4-1; 9 nucleotides match TRBD2. V lost 4 bases and J lost 8; bases outside the gene matches: 12. The CDR3 is 16 residues long. Germline values: CDR1 MGHRA, CDR2 YSYEKL.

The CDR3 DNA follows: TGTGCCAGCAGCTTGATAGCTCGGACCGGGGAGCTGTTTTTT. This translates into CASSLIARTGELFF. The V and J genes are TRBV11-3 and TRBJ2-2; D remains unclear. V shed 3 bases and J shed 5 bases, with 10 bases lying between them. CDR3 length: 14 residues. The germline CDR1 and CDR2 sequences are SGHNT and YENEEA.

V usage is TRBV15 and J usage is TRBJ2-3; a weak D match, TRBD2 (6 bases). This CDR3 region has 19 residues. V was cut by 0 bases and J by 0 bases, with 19 bases left in between. The V gene's germline CDR1 is LNHNV and CDR2 YYDKDF (reference sequence). CDR3 sequence reads: CATSRDVHRDGTSTDTQYF. The CDR3 bases are TGTGCCACCAGCAGAGATGTACATCGAGACGGGACTAGCACAGATACGCAGTATTTT.

This clonotype turned up a few times. V and J are TRBV20-1 and TRBJ2-7, with D perhaps TRBD1 (6 bases). The CDR3 covers 15 residues. The V gene lost 1 base and the J gene lost 2 bases, with 15 bases spanning the gap. CDR1 is DFQATT and CDR2 is SNEGSKA in the germline V gene (reference sequence). CDR3 amino acids: CSARAPGHPAYEQYF. The CDR3 DNA reads as TGCAGTGCTAGAGCCCCGGGACACCCGGCCTACGAGCAGTACTTC.